This T cell receptor (beta chain) was captured by sequencing in a study of OX40 agonist ivuxolimab in advanced cancers. Study-wide points: Some nonresponders also had low normalized T-cell clonal expansion. Clones of CD4+ and CD8+ blood T cells grew by week 6 at doses of 0.1 to 3.0 mg/kg.

This clone was recorded a few times. The antigen remains undetermined. The protocol was immunoSEQ multiplex PCR, while the TCRdb copy is restricted to in-frame clones and leaves out a portion. Of 40,000 to 60,000 clones in the sample, about nine tenths were seen once. V was trimmed by 7 bases and J by 8 bases, leaving 13 bases between them. This CDR3 has 12 residues. Germline loops: CDR1 KGHSH, CDR2 LQKENI. The sequencing used CD4+ or CD8+ T cells sorted from blood, collected in a trial of the OX40 agonist ivuxolimab. The chain is built from TRBV18 and TRBJ2-3; D uncertain. This receptor was taken from an adult with an advanced solid tumor such as melanoma, head and neck, liver or kidney cancer. CDR3 DNA sequence: TGTGCCAGCTTTCCGACACCTGGTACGCAGTATTTT. It specifies CASFPTPGTQYF.